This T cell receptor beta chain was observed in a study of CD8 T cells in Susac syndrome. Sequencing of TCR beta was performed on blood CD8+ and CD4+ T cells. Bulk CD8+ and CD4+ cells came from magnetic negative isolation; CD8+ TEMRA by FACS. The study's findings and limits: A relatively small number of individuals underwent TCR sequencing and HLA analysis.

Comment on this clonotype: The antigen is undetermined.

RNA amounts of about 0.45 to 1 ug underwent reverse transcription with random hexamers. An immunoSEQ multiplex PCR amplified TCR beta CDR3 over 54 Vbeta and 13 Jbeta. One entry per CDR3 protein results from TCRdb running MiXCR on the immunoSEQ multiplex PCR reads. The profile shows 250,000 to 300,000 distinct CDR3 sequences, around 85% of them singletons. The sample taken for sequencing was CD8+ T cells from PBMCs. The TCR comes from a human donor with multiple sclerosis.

The CDR3 loop reads CASSPRTGGEQYF. DNA for the CDR3: TGTGCCAGCAGTCCAAGGACAGGGGGCGAGCAGTACTTC. This chain joins TRBV6-5 and TRBJ2-7; 10 bases agree with TRBD1. The germline V gene encodes CDR1 MNHEY and CDR2 SVGAGI. Germline trimming cut 5 bases from V and 6 bases from J; bases unmatched to any gene: 4. The CDR3 is 13 amino acids.